Presented here are 18 T cell receptor beta chains from one specimen sequenced in a study of patients and donors after allogeneic stem cell transplantation. MiXCR was run by TCRdb on the RT-PCR reads, yielding one entry per CDR3 protein. Of 390,000 or so distinct CDR3 sequences detected, 16% appear once; the ten largest clones hold less than 9.5%. The sample comprised blood, either unsorted or a sorted T cell fraction (not recorded which). The receptors shown here come from a human donor who was either an allogeneic HSCT recipient or a stem cell or donor lymphocyte infusion donor (not recorded which). It is not recorded whose cells these are; they may come from a transplant donor.

This clonotype turned up a few times. The J gene is TRBJ2-7, the V gene TRBV2, with 10 bases identical to TRBD1. Trimming at V came to 6 bases and at J to 3 bases, leaving 5 bases not matched to a gene. Germline CDR1 SNHLY, CDR2 FYNNEI. This CDR3 spans 14 amino acids. The CDR3 nucleotides read TGTGCCAGCAGGCACAGGACAGGGGGCTACGAGCAGTACTTC. Translated: CASRHRTGGYEQYF.

Many counts were recorded for this clonotype. The chain recombines TRBV20-1 with TRBJ2-7; the match to TRBD2 covers 7 bases. The CDR3 length is 13 residues. Germline lookup yields CDR1 DFQATT and CDR2 SNEGSKA (reference sequence). The J segment lost 6 bases and the V segment lost 7 bases, leaving 12 bases of the junction unmatched. The CDR3 spells CSVLAGVGREQYF. The CDR3 coding sequence is TGCAGTGTACTTGCGGGAGTTGGGCGCGAGCAGTACTTC.

The V and J genes are TRBV7-8 and TRBJ2-3; D call uncertain. Germline values: CDR1 SGHVS, CDR2 FQNEAQ. The CDR3 has 11 amino acids. V lost 5 bases to trimming and J lost 5 bases, with 5 bases between them. The CDR3 reads CASSMLDTQYF. CDR3 in DNA: TGTGCCAGCAGCATGCTAGATACGCAGTATTTT.

This clonotype has a count of ten or more. The chain recombines TRBV20-1 with TRBJ2-7; perhaps TRBD1 as D (5 bases). Per the germline V gene, CDR1 is DFQATT and CDR2 is SNEGSKA (reference sequence). Trimming removed 2 bases from V and 3 bases from J, with 5 bases in between. The CDR3 has 11 residues. Written as DNA, the CDR3 is TGCAGTGCTAGACAGGGCTACGAGCAGTACTTC. It specifies CSARQGYEQYF.

This clonotype has only a few counts. This chain connects TRBV27 to TRBJ2-3, with 10 bases matching TRBD1. V gave up 3 bases and J gave up 3 bases; unmatched junction bases: 12. The CDR3 extends over 18 amino acids. In germline, CDR1 is MNHEY, CDR2 SMNVEV (reference sequence). The DNA for the CDR3 is TGTGCCAGCAGTTTCTGGGACAGGGGTCAACCGGGGACAGATACGCAGTATTTT. Its translation is CASSFWDRGQPGTDTQYF.

This clonotype was seen more than once but under ten times. V and J are TRBV24-1 and TRBJ2-1; 12 positions agree with TRBD1. This CDR3 is 15 amino acids long. V dropped 2 bases and J dropped 8; count of bases not matched to a gene: 3. Per the germline V gene, CDR1 is KGHDR and CDR2 is SFDVKD. Here the CDR3 DNA reads TGTGCCACCAGTGATTGGGACAGGGGGCATCATGAGCAGTTCTTC. It yields the protein CATSDWDRGHHEQFF.

This clonotype occurred a few times. The rearrangement links TRBV6-1 to TRBJ1-6; D gene unclear. The V gene's germline CDR1 is MNHNS and CDR2 SASEGT. This CDR3 is 14 amino acids long. The germline V and J ends were trimmed by 4 bases and 6 bases, with 10 bases remaining between them. CDR3 region: CASSVKEGNSPLHF. CDR3 DNA: TGTGCCAGCAGTGTGAAGGAGGGTAATTCACCCCTCCACTTT.

This clonotype was found many times. The chain joins TRBV12-3 or TRBV12-4 to TRBJ1-2, with 9 bases that match TRBD1. The V and J ends lost 6 bases and 8 bases, in that order; junction bases with no gene match: 7. CDR3 length: 13 amino acids. CDR3 coding DNA: TGTGCCAGCAGAAAGGACAGGGGCGAAGGCTACACCTTC. This codes for CASRKDRGEGYTF.

This clonotype was found a few times. This sequence joins TRBV7-6 and TRBJ2-7, with D tentatively TRBD1 or TRBD2 (5 bases each). Trimming removed 1 base from V and 2 bases from J, with 9 bases in between. Germline V gene lookup returns CDR1 SGHVS and CDR2 FNYEAQ. This CDR3 comprises 14 residues. The chain's CDR3 is CASSLGDLTYEQYF. The CDR3 nucleotides are TGTGCCAGCAGCTTAGGGGACCTAACCTACGAGCAGTACTTC. Based on the CDR3 plus reference TRBV7-6 and TRBJ2-7, the full variable domain is GAGVSQSPRYKVTKRGQDVALRCDPISGHVSLYWYRQALGQGPEFLTYFNYEAQQDKSGLPNDRFSAERPEGSISTLTIQRTEQRDSAMYRCASSLGDLTYEQYFGPGTRLTVT.

This clonotype showed up many times. V is TRBV27 and J is TRBJ2-1; 7 bases are shared with TRBD2. Germline V gene lookup returns CDR1 MNHEY and CDR2 SMNVEV (reference sequence). The CDR3 consists of 16 residues. V trimming: 2 bases; J trimming: 3 bases; junction bases outside the gene matches: 7. This chain's CDR3 is CASSLRRESHYNEQFF. In DNA, the CDR3 is TGTGCCAGCAGTTTAAGGCGGGAGTCCCACTACAATGAGCAGTTCTTC.

This clonotype was picked up a small number of times. The chain has TRBV11-3 and TRBJ2-5, with TRBD2 matching 7 bases. The germline V gene encodes CDR1 SGHNT and CDR2 YENEEA. The CDR3 runs to 15 residues. Trimming removed 4 bases from V and 3 bases from J; junction bases left unmatched: 8. As DNA, the CDR3 is TGTGCCAGCAGCTCCCGGACTAGTATCAAAGAGACCCAGTACTTC. Its translation: CASSSRTSIKETQYF.

This chain joins TRBV6-5 and TRBJ1-2; a weak D match, TRBD1 (6 bases). The CDR3 has 14 amino acids. V lost 4 bases to trimming and J lost 8 bases, with 17 bases between them. Per the germline V gene, CDR1 is MNHEY and CDR2 is SVGAGI. CDR3 region: CASSSGQGPGGYTF. The CDR3, as DNA: TGTGCCAGCAGTTCAGGGCAGGGGCCCGGGGGCTACACCTTC.

A few counts support this clonotype. This chain uses TRBV6-5 with TRBJ2-7; D assignment may be TRBD1 or TRBD2 (5 bases each). The germline gives CDR1 MNHEY, CDR2 SVGAGI. The CDR3 consists of 15 residues. V was cut by 4 bases and J by 0 bases, with 13 bases left in between. In DNA, the CDR3 is TGTGCCAGCAGTTCTGGGGGTAGCGACTCCTACGAGCAGTACTTC. This translates into CASSSGGSDSYEQYF.

This chain connects TRBV7-2 to TRBJ1-1, with unresolved D. The V gene's germline CDR1 is SGHTA and CDR2 FQGNSA. V lost 1 base, J lost 4 bases, and 16 bases lay in between. This CDR3 is built from 16 residues. The CDR3 region is CASSLEVSAVSTEAFF. The CDR3 coding sequence is TGTGCCAGCAGCTTAGAGGTCAGCGCCGTGAGCACTGAAGCTTTCTTT.

A few counts support this clonotype. This rearrangement joins TRBV5-6 to TRBJ1-1, with a possible D match to TRBD1 (5 bases). V lost 4 bases to trimming and J lost 4 bases, with 11 bases between them. This CDR3 is 13 amino acids long. Germline V gives CDR1 SGHDT, CDR2 YYEEEE. The CDR3 bases are TGTGCCAGCAGCGTGACAGTATTCACTGAAGCTTTCTTT. Translated, it gives CASSVTVFTEAFF.

The V gene is TRBV25-1, the J gene TRBJ2-5, with D tentatively TRBD2 (6 bases). The germline V gene has CDR1 MGHDK and CDR2 SYGVNS. The CDR3 spans 16 residues. Trimming removed 5 bases at V and 1 base at J, with 17 bases between. CDR3 amino acids: CASSFGGTASQETQYF. DNA for the CDR3: TGTGCCAGCAGTTTTGGCGGGACGGCCTCCCAAGAGACCCAGTACTTC.

The chain is built from TRBV4-1 and TRBJ2-3; D possibly matches TRBD1 or TRBD2 (5 bases each). The V and J ends lost 1 base and 4 bases respectively, with 12 bases between them. CDR1 MGHRA and CDR2 YSYEKL come from the germline V gene. This CDR3 comprises 15 residues. The CDR3 loop reads CASSQGPWGPDTQYF. The CDR3 DNA sequence: TGCGCCAGCAGCCAAGGGCCGTGGGGACCAGATACGCAGTATTTT.

A few counts support this clonotype. Sequence at one end of the junction differs from germline and may be a read error. The chain links TRBV7-7 to TRBJ2-2, with TRBD2 matching over 12 bases. The CDR3 is made up of 18 amino acids. Germline-derived CDR1 and CDR2 are SSHAT and FNYEAQ (reference sequence). The CDR3 DNA follows: TGTGCTAGCAGCAAAACTAGCGGGGGGTCGATATGGACCGGGGAGCTGTTTTTT. Its translation: CASSKTSGGSIWTGELFF.